This T cell receptor beta chain was documented in a study of vaccination and CD4 T cells after COVID-19. Sequencing of DNA taken from cultured CD4+ T cells relied on the Oncomine TCR Beta short-read assay. TCRdb fed the PCR reads into MiXCR, producing one record per CDR3 protein. The sample has some 10,000 distinct CDR3 sequences, approximately 60% seen once. Treatment denoted: approximately 9-day PBMC culture with coronavirus spike peptide pools or control peptides (ViraFEST assay). This clonotype was counted once. The antigen remains undetermined. The sequenced sample consisted of CD4+ T cells from blood, cultured in vitro. This clonotype was sampled from a human donor who had recovered from COVID-19.

In DNA form, the CDR3 reads TGTGCCAGCAGTTCGTGGGGTGAAGGTGGCTACACCTTC. Translated, it gives CASSSWGEGGYTF. The chain employs TRBV7-2 and TRBJ1-2; no definite D call. The CDR3 has 13 residues. Trimming left V 6 bases short and J 7 bases short, with 15 bases between. Germline V gene lookup returns CDR1 SGHTA and CDR2 FQGNSA.